These T cell receptor beta chains were read from a single sample in a study of T cell responses to AZD1222 COVID-19 vaccine. Produced via immunoSEQ multiplex PCR; TCRdb's table is partial and in-frame only. Of about 160,000 clones in the sample, roughly 86% were seen once. Sequenced material: peripheral blood, taken on day 0 of AZD1222 vaccination. These TCRs come from an adult in good health. The CDR3 runs from the conserved cysteine through the conserved F or W. A D gene is named only where the DNA matches it firmly. Clone size is given for some rows only: seen once, a few or many times, or a class if the clone is expanded.

size	D	V	J	DNA	CDR3
NA	NA	TRBV7-2	TRBJ1-3	TGTGCCAGCAGCACAGGACTCGTAGGGGGCACCATATATTTT	CASSTGLVGGTIYF
NA	NA	TRBV5-1	TRBJ2-2	TGCGCCAGCAGCTTGGATGGGGGCACCGGGGAGCTGTTTTTT	CASSLDGGTGELFF
NA	NA	TRBV18	TRBJ1-1	TGTGCCAGCTCGCCCATACAGGAGGGCACTGAAGCTTTCTTT	CASSPIQEGTEAFF
NA	NA	TRBV24-1	TRBJ1-2	TGTGCCACCAGTGATGGGGGGGTTGGCTACACCTTC	CATSDGGVGYTF
many	NA	TRBV2	TRBJ1-1	TGTGCCAGCAGCTCCACTCGGGGCGAAGGGGGTTTT	CASSSTRGEGGF
few	NA	TRBV4-1	TRBJ1-4	TGCGCCAGCAGCCAAGATAGTAGCGGAAAACTGTTTTTT	CASSQDSSGKLFF
NA	TRBD1	TRBV19	TRBJ1-1	TGTGCCAGCACCCCGACCGGGACAGCTAACACTGAAGCTTTCTTT	CASTPTGTANTEAFF
once	NA	TRBV9	TRBJ1-1	TGTGCCAGCAGCGTAGCTAGGACGGACACTGAAGCTTTCTTT	CASSVARTDTEAFF
NA	NA	TRBV2	TRBJ2-7	TGTGCCAGCCTGACATTTTACGAGCAGTACTTC	CASLTFYEQYF
NA	NA	TRBV5-8	TRBJ2-3	TGTGCCAGCAGCTTTGGGGGCCCTAGGACAGATACGCAGTATTTT	CASSFGGPRTDTQYF